This T cell receptor beta chain was documented in a study of identical twins. A remark on this clonotype: Its antigen is undetermined.

The CDR3 spans 17 residues. Looked up from germline, CDR1 is SGHTA and CDR2 is FQGNSA. The V end was cut by 2 bases, the J end by 2 bases, with 15 bases between. Whole-study findings and limits: The study based its conclusions on cross-sectional statistical analysis and did not follow the same donors.

Template switching (which added a universal primer site) was used, and cDNA carried unique molecular identifiers. Each CDR3 protein gets one entry after TCRdb re-called the 5' RACE reads with MiXCR. Among about 570,000 distinct CDR3 sequences listed, 7.5% to 10% were seen once. These data also featured in a second study, about yellow fever vaccine responses in identical twins. That work contributes: It has been reported that, in twins, the vaccine T cell response seemed partly convergent and partly personalized.

This chain connects TRBV7-2 to TRBJ2-2, with TRBD2 as a possible D gene (6 bases). This receptor was taken from a woman aged 18-29 years in good health. Material for sequencing was PBMCs. The CDR3 DNA sequence: TGTGCCAGCAGCTTATCTAAAGCTAGCGCAAACACCGGGGAGCTGTTTTTT. The encoded protein is CASSLSKASANTGELFF. The full variable domain, in which reference TRBV7-2 and TRBJ2-2 provide the parts outside the CDR3, is GAGVSQSPSNKVTEKGKDVELRCDPISGHTALYWYRQSLGQGLEFLIYFQGNSAPDKSGLPSDRFSAERTGGSVSTLTIQRTQQEDSAVYLCASSLSKASANTGELFFGEGSRLTVL.